Below, one T cell receptor beta chain is given with its context. No antigen is known for it. A read error is possible here, since a much larger clone lies one base away. The sample originates from a study of T cells in Graves' hyperthyroidism and ophthalmopathy. There were TCR beta CDR3 regions amplified from RNA transcripts. An initial round of RT-PCR targeting the TCR CDR3 relied on the HTBI primer set. A single record per CDR3 protein comes from TCRdb applying MiXCR to the multiplex PCR reads. This table holds over 500,000 distinct CDR3 sequences, 15% to 20% found once. This CDR3 comprises 15 residues. Germline lookup yields CDR1 SGHNT and CDR2 YENEEA. Findings and limits, study-wide: Separating ophthalmopathy from stable hyperthyroidism was achieved by a 13 V-J model.

Fresh peripheral blood, 7.5 to 10 ml, was the source of the PBMCs. The specimen sequenced was blood. The receptor was derived from a woman in her 30s with Graves' ophthalmopathy. The chain couples TRBV11-3 to TRBJ2-1; tentatively, D is TRBD1 (6 bases). The CDR3: CASSFGTSSYDEQFF. The CDR3 DNA reads as TGTGCCAGCAGCTTCGGGACAAGCTCCTACGATGAGCAGTTCTTC.